This passage covers 10 T cell receptor beta chains from one sample sequenced in a study of sequential checkpoint blockade in melanoma. The treatment was: randomized to nivolumab then ipilimumab (arm A) or the reverse (arm B). Produced via immunoSEQ multiplex PCR; TCRdb's table is partial and in-frame only. The table records some 18,000 clones, roughly 28% of them present only once. Sequenced material: tumor tissue (inferred from file names), taken from a patient given nivolumab and ipilimumab in sequence. These receptors were obtained from a human donor with melanoma.

This clone was detected only a few times. The rearrangement links TRBV9 to TRBJ2-5; 10 nucleotides match TRBD1. Unmatched junction bases numbered 6, after V lost 4 bases and J lost 3 bases. The CDR3 totals 15 residues. Germline loops: CDR1 SGDLS, CDR2 YYNGEE. CDR3 in DNA: TGTGCCAGCAGCTTCCTCGGGACAGGGGAAGAGACCCAGTACTTC. This translates into CASSFLGTGEETQYF.

This clone was seen a handful of times. V gene TRBV6-8 combines with J gene TRBJ1-2; D possibly corresponds to TRBD1 (6 bases). The CDR3 sequence is 13 residues long. Deletions cut 2 bases from V and 7 bases from J, with 11 bases between. Germline V gene data show CDR1 as MNHGY and CDR2 as SAAAGT. Here the CDR3 DNA reads TGTGCCAGCAGTTACGGGACAATGGCTGGCTACACCTTC. It yields the protein CASSYGTMAGYTF.

This rearrangement joins TRBV23-1 to TRBJ2-7, with TRBD2 matching 7 bases. TRBV23-1 is annotated as an ORF whose role is uncertain. V shed 6 bases, J shed 4 bases, and the junction held 6 bases outside the gene matches. The CDR3 spans 13 residues. The CDR3 spells CASSFLLAYEQYF. CDR3 nucleotides: TGCGCCAGCAGCTTCTTACTAGCGTACGAGCAGTACTTC.

DNA for the CDR3: TGTGCCAGCATCGTGGGCTCCTACAATGAGCAGTTCTTC. Its translation is CASIVGSYNEQFF. V is TRBV9 and J is TRBJ2-1, with D hard to call. Per the germline V gene, CDR1 is SGDLS and CDR2 is YYNGEE. The V gene lost 6 bases and the J gene lost 0 bases, with 7 bases spanning the gap. This CDR3 spans 13 amino acids. Full variable domain (remainder filled in from reference TRBV9 and TRBJ2-1): DSGVTQTPKHLITATGQRVTLRCSPRSGDLSVYWYQQSLDQGLQFLIQYYNGEERAKGNILERFSAQQFPDLHSELNLSSLELGDSALYFCASIVGSYNEQFFGPGTRLTVL.

V and J are TRBV10-2 and TRBJ2-1; a weak D match, TRBD2 (6 bases). Per the germline V gene, CDR1 is WSHSY and CDR2 is SAAADI. The CDR3 contains 15 residues. The V gene lost 0 bases and the J gene lost 4 bases, with 10 bases spanning the gap. CDR3 nucleotide sequence: TGCGCCAGCAGTGAGTCATCTGGAGGGTACAATGAGCAGTTCTTC. Amino acids: CASSESSGGYNEQFF.

The chain links TRBV10-2 to TRBJ2-3, with 8 bases fitting TRBD2. V dropped 8 bases and J dropped 4; count of bases not matched to a gene: 11. CDR1 is WSHSY and CDR2 is SAAADI in the germline V gene. This CDR3 contains 15 residues. DNA of the CDR3: TGCGCCAGCCGTTACAGCGGGAGCTGGGCAGATACGCAGTATTTT. The encoded protein is CASRYSGSWADTQYF.

V usage is TRBV6-8 and J usage is TRBJ1-6, with 7 positions matching TRBD1. Trimming removed 7 bases from V and 1 base from J; junction bases left unmatched: 13. Germline loops: CDR1 MNHGY, CDR2 SAAAGT. The CDR3 is 18 amino acids. The CDR3 DNA sequence: TGTGCCAGCACTGCCCCGAGACAGGGTGCATCCTATAATTCACCCCTCCACTTT. The encoded protein is CASTAPRQGASYNSPLHF.

This clone was counted a single time. This chain links TRBV10-2 with TRBJ2-7; no clear D gene. The V gene's germline CDR1 is WSHSY and CDR2 SAAADI. CDR3 size: 14 residues. The V gene lost 2 bases and the J gene lost 3 bases, with 11 bases spanning the gap. The chain's CDR3 is CASSETRLSYEQYF. Here the CDR3 DNA reads TGCGCCAGCAGTGAGACACGGCTTAGCTACGAGCAGTACTTC.

This chain joins TRBV25-1 and TRBJ2-2; D call uncertain. Deletions cut 7 bases from V and 4 bases from J, with 13 bases between. The CDR3 spans 14 residues. Per germline, CDR1 MGHDK and CDR2 SYGVNS. The CDR3 protein is CASMPADFTGELFF. CDR3 coding DNA: TGTGCCAGCATGCCGGCAGACTTCACCGGGGAGCTGTTTTTT. Full variable domain (outside the CDR3, taken from reference TRBV25-1 and TRBJ2-2): EADIYQTPRYLVIGTGKKITLECSQTMGHDKMYWYQQDPGMELHLIHYSYGVNSTEKGDLSSESTVSRIRTEHFPLTLESARPSHTSQYLCASMPADFTGELFFGEGSRLTVL.

Written as DNA, the CDR3 is TGTGCCAGCTCACCTGACAGGGGAAGTACTGGGGCCAACGTCCTGACTTTC. Translated, it gives CASSPDRGSTGANVLTF. V usage is TRBV18 and J usage is TRBJ2-6; 8 positions match TRBD1. Germline CDR1 is KGHSH and CDR2 is LQKENI. This CDR3 is 17 amino acids long. After removal of 3 bases from V and 2 bases from J, the junction contained 6 bases not matched to a gene.